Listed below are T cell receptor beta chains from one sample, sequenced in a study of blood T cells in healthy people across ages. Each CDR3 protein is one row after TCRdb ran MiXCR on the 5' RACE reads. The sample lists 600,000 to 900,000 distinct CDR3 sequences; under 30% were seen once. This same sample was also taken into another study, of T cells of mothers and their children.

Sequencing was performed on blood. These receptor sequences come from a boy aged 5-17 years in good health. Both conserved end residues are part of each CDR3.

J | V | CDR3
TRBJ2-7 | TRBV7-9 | CASSLQGSSYEQYF
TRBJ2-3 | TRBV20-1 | CSGGETGGNTDTQYF
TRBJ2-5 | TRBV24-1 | CATSDSRGLAEYRETQYF
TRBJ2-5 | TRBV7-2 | CASSLIPTRTGLQETQYF
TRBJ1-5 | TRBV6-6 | CASSKRDREAQPQHF
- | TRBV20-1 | CSARSGGSYEQYF
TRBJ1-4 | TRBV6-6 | CASSPGTTREGLFF
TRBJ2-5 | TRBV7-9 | CASSPAGGQETQYF
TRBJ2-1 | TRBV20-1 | CSARSQSSYNEQFF
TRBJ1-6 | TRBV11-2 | CASSLLRAGRNSPLHF
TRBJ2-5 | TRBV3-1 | CASSQAGIRQETQYF
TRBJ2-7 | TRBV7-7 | CASSLGQGPHYEQYF
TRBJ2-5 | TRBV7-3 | CASSDNRGVTQYF
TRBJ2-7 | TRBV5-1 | CASSLSTGSSYEQYF